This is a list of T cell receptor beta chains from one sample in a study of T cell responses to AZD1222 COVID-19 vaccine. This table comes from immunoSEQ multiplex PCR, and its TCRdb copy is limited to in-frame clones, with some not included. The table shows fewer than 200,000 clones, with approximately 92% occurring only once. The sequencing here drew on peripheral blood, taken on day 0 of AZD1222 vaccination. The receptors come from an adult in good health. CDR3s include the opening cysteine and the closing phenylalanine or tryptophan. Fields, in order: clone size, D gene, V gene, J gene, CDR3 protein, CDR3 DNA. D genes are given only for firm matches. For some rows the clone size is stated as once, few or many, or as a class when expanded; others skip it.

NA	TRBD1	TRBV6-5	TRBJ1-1	CASSWGQGNTEAFF	TGTGCCAGCAGCTGGGGACAGGGGAACACTGAAGCTTTCTTT
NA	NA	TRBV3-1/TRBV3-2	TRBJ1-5	CASSQVNSNQPQHF	TGTGCCAGCAGCCAAGTAAATAGCAATCAGCCCCAGCATTTT
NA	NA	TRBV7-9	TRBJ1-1	CASSTTGRGTEAFF	TGTGCCAGCAGCACGACAGGTAGGGGCACTGAAGCTTTCTTT
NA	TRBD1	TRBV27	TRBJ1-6	CASSSSGQGAPLHF	TGTGCCAGCAGTTCCTCCGGACAGGGAGCACCCCTCCACTTT
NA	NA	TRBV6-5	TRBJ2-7	CASSDSPGPLYEQYF	TGTGCCAGCAGTGACTCGCCCGGCCCCCTCTACGAGCAGTACTTC
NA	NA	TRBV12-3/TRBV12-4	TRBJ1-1	CASTNRERAEAFF	TGTGCCAGCACTAACAGGGAGAGGGCTGAAGCTTTCTTT
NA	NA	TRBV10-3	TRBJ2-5	CAISEREKETQYF	TGTGCCATCAGTGAGAGAGAGAAAGAGACCCAGTACTTC
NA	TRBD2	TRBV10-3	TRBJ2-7	CAISDGLAGGKSYEQYF	TGTGCCATCAGTGATGGACTAGCGGGGGGGAAGTCCTACGAGCAGTACTTC
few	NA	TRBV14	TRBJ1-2	CASSQDSRNYGYTF	TGTGCCAGCAGCCAAGATAGCAGGAACTATGGCTACACCTTC
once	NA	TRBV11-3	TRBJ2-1	CASSSNLADSYNEQFF	TGTGCCAGCAGCTCCAACCTAGCCGATTCATACAATGAGCAGTTCTTC
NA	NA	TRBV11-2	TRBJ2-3	CASSLPGFTDTQYF	TGTGCCAGCAGCTTACCCGGGTTCACAGATACGCAGTATTTT
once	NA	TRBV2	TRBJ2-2	CASNRDTGTGELFF	TGTGCCAGCAACCGGGACACGGGAACCGGGGAGCTGTTTTTT
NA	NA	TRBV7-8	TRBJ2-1	CASSLVAGNYNEQFF	TGTGCCAGCAGCTTAGTGGCAGGGAACTACAATGAGCAGTTCTTC
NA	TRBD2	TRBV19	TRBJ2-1	CASSSLAGGRNEQFF	TGTGCCAGTAGTTCACTAGCGGGGGGGCGCAATGAGCAGTTCTTC
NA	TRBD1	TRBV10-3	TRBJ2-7	CAISETGTAVSYEQYF	TGTGCCATCAGTGAGACCGGGACAGCCGTCTCCTACGAGCAGTACTTC
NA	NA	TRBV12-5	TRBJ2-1	CASSFDQTYNEQFF	TGTGCTAGCAGTTTCGACCAAACCTACAATGAGCAGTTCTTC
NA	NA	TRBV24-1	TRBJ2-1	CATSAYRDNEQFF	TGTGCCACCAGTGCCTACAGGGACAATGAGCAGTTCTTC
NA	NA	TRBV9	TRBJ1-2	CASSESAYGYTF	TGTGCCAGCAGCGAATCAGCCTATGGCTACACCTTC
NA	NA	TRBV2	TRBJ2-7	CASSPRTSSYEQYF	TGTGCCAGCAGTCCCCGGACAAGCTCCTACGAGCAGTACTTC
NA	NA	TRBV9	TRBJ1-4	CASSVTGSGGEKLFF	TGTGCCAGCAGCGTAACAGGGAGTGGGGGTGAAAAACTGTTTTTT
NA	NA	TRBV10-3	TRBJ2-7	CATRKSDHEQYF	TGTGCCACCCGGAAATCTGACCACGAGCAGTACTTC
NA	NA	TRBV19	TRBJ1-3	CASRAPFSGNTIYF	TGTGCCAGTAGGGCTCCGTTCTCTGGAAACACCATATATTTT
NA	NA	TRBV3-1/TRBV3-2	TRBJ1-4	CASSRNEKLFF	TGTGCCAGCAGTCGGAATGAAAAACTGTTTTTT
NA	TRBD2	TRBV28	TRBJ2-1	CASSFGGRIGTNEQFF	TGTGCCAGCAGTTTCGGGGGGAGGATAGGAACAAATGAGCAGTTCTTC
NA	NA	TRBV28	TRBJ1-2	CASRVDTPYGYTF	TGTGCCAGCAGGGTAGACACACCCTATGGCTACACCTTC
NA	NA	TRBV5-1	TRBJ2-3	CASSLDNSRADTQYF	TGCGCCAGCAGCTTGGATAATAGCAGGGCAGATACGCAGTATTTT
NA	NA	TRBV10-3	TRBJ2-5	CAISRGGQETQYF	TGTGCCATCAGTAGGGGCGGGCAAGAGACCCAGTACTTC
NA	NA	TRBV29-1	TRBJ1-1	CSVAGLQNTEAFF	TGCAGCGTGGCGGGACTTCAGAACACTGAAGCTTTCTTT
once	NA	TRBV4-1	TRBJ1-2	CASSQGQANYGYTF	TGCGCCAGCAGCCAAGGACAGGCCAACTATGGCTACACCTTC
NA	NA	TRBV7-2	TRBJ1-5	CASSLENPGFSQPQHF	TGTGCCAGCAGCTTAGAAAACCCAGGGTTTAGTCAGCCCCAGCATTTT